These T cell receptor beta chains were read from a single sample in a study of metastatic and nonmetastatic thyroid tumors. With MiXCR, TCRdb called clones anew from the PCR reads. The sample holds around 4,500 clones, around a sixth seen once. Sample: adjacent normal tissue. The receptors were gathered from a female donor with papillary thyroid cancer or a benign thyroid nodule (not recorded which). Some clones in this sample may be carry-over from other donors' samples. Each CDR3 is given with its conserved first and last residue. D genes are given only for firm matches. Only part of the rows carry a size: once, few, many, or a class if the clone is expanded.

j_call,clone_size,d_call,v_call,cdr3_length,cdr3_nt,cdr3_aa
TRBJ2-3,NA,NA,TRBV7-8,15,TGTGCCAGCAGCTTGACTGGCGGGTTAGTTAATGCGCAGTATTTT,CASSLTGGLVNAQYF
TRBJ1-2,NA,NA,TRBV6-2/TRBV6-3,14,TGTGCCAGCAGTTACGGGCAGGGGATAGATGGCTACACCTTC,CASSYGQGIDGYTF
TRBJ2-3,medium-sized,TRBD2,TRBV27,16,TGTGCCAGCAGTTACCGAAGCGGGGCCTTCACAGATACGCAGTATTTT,CASSYRSGAFTDTQYF
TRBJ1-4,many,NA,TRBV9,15,TGTGCCAGCAGCGTCCAGACAGGAAGTAATGAAAAACTGTTTTTT,CASSVQTGSNEKLFF
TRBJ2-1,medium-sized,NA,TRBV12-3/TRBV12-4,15,TGTGCCAGCAGTTTAAGCGACAGGAACAACAATGAGCAGTTCTTC,CASSLSDRNNNEQFF
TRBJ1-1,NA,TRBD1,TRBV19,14,TGTGCCAGTAGGAACAGGGGGTCTAACACTGAAGCTTTCTTT,CASRNRGSNTEAFF
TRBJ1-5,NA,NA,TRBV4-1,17,TGCGCCAGCAGCCAAGGGGCGTGTGGGTATAGCAATCAGCCCCAGCATTTT,CASSQGACGYSNQPQHF
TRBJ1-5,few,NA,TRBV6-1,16,TGTGCCAGCATTGCGTTAGGCTTCAGGAGTGATCAGCCCCAGCATTTT,CASIALGFRSDQPQHF
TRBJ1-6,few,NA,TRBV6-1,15,TGTGCCAGCAGTGAAGTCGGAGTATATAATTCACCCCTCCACTTT,CASSEVGVYNSPLHF
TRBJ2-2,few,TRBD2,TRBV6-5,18,TGTGCCAGCAGTTACTCGACTAGCGGGGGAGCAAACACCGGGGAGCTGTTTTTT,CASSYSTSGGANTGELFF
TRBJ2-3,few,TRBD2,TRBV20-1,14,TGCGGTGATAGCGCTAGCGGGAGCACAGATACGCAGTATTTT,CGDSASGSTDTQYF
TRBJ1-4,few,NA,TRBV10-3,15,TGTGTCATCAGTGGTACCGGCCCACGGAATGAAAAACTGTTTTTT,CVISGTGPRNEKLFF
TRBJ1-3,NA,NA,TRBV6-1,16,TGTGCCAGCAGTGAAGTTGGTGGGATGCGTGGAAACACCATATATTTT,CASSEVGGMRGNTIYF
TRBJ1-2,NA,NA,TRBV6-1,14,TGTGCCAGCAGTGAATCAGGGGACCTCTATGGCTACACCTTC,CASSESGDLYGYTF
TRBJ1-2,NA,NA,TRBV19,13,TGTGCCAGTAGTAAAGGGGACGCCTATGGCTACACCTTC,CASSKGDAYGYTF
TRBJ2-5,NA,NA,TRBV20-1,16,TGCAGTGCCCAGGTCGGGGCGGTGGGGCTGGGAGAGACCCAGTACTTC,CSAQVGAVGLGETQYF
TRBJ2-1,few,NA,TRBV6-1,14,TGTGACAGCGCGGACAGCAGCTCCTACAATGAGCAGTTATTC,CDSADSSSYNEQLF
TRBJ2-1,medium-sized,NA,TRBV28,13,TGTGCCAGCAGTCAAAGGGGATACAATGAGCAGTTCTTC,CASSQRGYNEQFF
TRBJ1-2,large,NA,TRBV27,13,TGTGCCAGCAGTTTTAGTCCGTATGGTGGCTACACCTTC,CASSFSPYGGYTF
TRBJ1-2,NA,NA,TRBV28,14,TGTGCCAGCAGTTGGCCCCAGGACCAAAAGGGCTACACCTTC,CASSWPQDQKGYTF
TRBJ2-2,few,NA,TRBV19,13,TGTGCCAGTAGTTTTCGTGGTCTCGGGGAGCTGTTTTTT,CASSFRGLGELFF
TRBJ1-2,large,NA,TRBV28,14,TGTGCCAGCAGTTTGATAGGGGGAGACTATGGCTACACCTTC,CASSLIGGDYGYTF
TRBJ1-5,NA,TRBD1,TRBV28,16,TGTGCCAGCAGTTTAATTTCAGGACAGGGCAATCAGCCCCAGCATTTT,CASSLISGQGNQPQHF
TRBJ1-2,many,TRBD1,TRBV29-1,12,TGCAGCGTTGTGACAGGGGGCTATGGCTACACCTTC,CSVVTGGYGYTF
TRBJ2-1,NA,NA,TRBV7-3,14,TGTGCCAGCAGCCCAGACGGTTACTACAATGAGCAGTTCTTC,CASSPDGYYNEQFF
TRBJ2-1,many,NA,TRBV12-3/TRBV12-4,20,TGTGCCAGCAGTTTACGTTTCGGCAGGGAGGATGGGTCCACCTACAATGAGCAGTTCTTC,CASSLRFGREDGSTYNEQFF
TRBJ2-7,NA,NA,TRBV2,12,TGTGCCAGCAGTGAAACGGGCTACGAGCAGTACTTC,CASSETGYEQYF
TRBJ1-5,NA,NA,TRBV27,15,TGTGCCAGCAGTTTATTCCTGTCAGGCCTTCAGCCCCAGCATTTT,CASSLFLSGLQPQHF
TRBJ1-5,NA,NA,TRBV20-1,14,TGCAGTGCTGACGGACGGAGTAGCAATCAGCCCCAGCATTTT,CSADGRSSNQPQHF
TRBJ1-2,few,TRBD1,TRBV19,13,TGTGCCATCAGGGCAGGGGGCGGCTATGGCTACACCTTC,CAIRAGGGYGYTF
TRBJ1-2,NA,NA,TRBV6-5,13,TGTGCCAGCAGTTACTCCGGGGTCTATGGCTACACCTTC,CASSYSGVYGYTF
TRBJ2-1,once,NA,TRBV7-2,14,TGTGCCAGCAGCTTAGCGGAGTTGGGGAATGAGCAGTTCTTC,CASSLAELGNEQFF
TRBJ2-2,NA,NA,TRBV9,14,TGTGCCAGCAGCGCTGGGGGGCGGGCCGGGGAGCTGTTTTTT,CASSAGGRAGELFF
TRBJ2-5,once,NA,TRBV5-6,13,TGTGCCAGCAGCTTCGGAAGTCAAGAGACCCAGTACTTC,CASSFGSQETQYF
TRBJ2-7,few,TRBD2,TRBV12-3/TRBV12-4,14,TGTGCCAGCAGTCTGACCGGGGGGGCTAACGAGCAGTACTTC,CASSLTGGANEQYF
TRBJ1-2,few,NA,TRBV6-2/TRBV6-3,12,TGTGCCAGCAGTTTAGACCCTCATGGCTACACCTTC,CASSLDPHGYTF
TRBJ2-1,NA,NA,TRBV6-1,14,TGTGCCAGCGCGTCCAGCAGCTCCCACAATGAGCAATTCTTC,CASASSSSHNEQFF
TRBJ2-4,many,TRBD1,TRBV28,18,TGTGCCAGCAGTCCGACCCCGGACAGGGGAGTGTTTGGAAACATTCAGTACTTC,CASSPTPDRGVFGNIQYF
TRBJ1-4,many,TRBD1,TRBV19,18,TGTGCCACCCCAGAGTCCCGGACAGGGGGAATGGCTAATGAAAAACTGTTTTTT,CATPESRTGGMANEKLFF